This T cell receptor beta chain was identified in a study of early T cells in non-severe SARS-CoV-2 infection. This clonotype was counted ten times or more. TCRdb reprocessed the 5' RACE reads via MiXCR and lists one record per CDR3 protein. This table has 40,000 to 60,000 distinct CDR3 sequences, 10% to 15% appearing once. Trimming removed 3 bases from V and 4 bases from J; junction bases left unmatched: 7. Germline loops: CDR1 SQVTM, CDR2 ANQGSEA. The CDR3 extends over 14 amino acids. The origin of this receptor is an adult who was a healthcare worker with PCR-confirmed SARS-CoV-2 infection or an uninfected control (not recorded which). The V call is TRBV29-1, the J call TRBJ2-7; 9 bases are shared with TRBD2. Specimen: whole blood. The CDR3 nucleotides are TGCAGCGTTGAGTTAGCGGGAGACGGGTACGAGCAGTACTTC. This gives the protein CSVELAGDGYEQYF.